Below, one T cell receptor delta chain is given with its context. Its specificity is unknown. This record comes from a study of Vδ1+ human thymocytes. Study findings and constraints: Thymic TRG and TRD repertoires appeared highly polyclonal, with Gaussian CDR3 length distributions. Thymic delta-chain repertoires held roughly 18% Vdelta2 sequences and few Vdelta3, despite high sort purity.

The template was reverse-transcribed extracted RNA. Pooled V-gene forward primers with one constant-region reverse primer generated the CDR3 amplicons by multiplex PCR. TCRdb reapplied CATT to the multiplex PCR reads. The profile shows about 53,000 delta-chain clones, more than 12% of them singletons. Purity of the sorted Vdelta1+ thymocytes ranged from roughly 98% to 99.6%. Germline-derived CDR1 and CDR2 are TSWWSYY and QGS. The CDR3 extends over 16 amino acids. Trimming took 5 bases from V and 7 from J; bases not matched to a gene: 16. The chain has TRDV1 and TRDJ1; 7 bases match TRDD2. Source material: Vdelta1+ gamma-delta thymocytes from the thymus. Subset: FACS-sorted CD3+ TCRalphabeta- TCRVdelta1+ TCRVdelta2- thymocytes. This TCR came from a girl less than two years old who had congenital heart surgery. The CDR3 here is CALGNPSSRDSGKLIF. The CDR3 DNA reads as TGTGCTCTTGGGAACCCTTCCTCCCGGGACTCGGGTAAACTCATCTTT.